This T cell receptor (beta chain) was profiled in a study of blood T cell repertoires in COVID-19 (TCRdb year 2020). General notes on the study: The collaborator samples originated in the United States, Italy and Spain and spanned the acute and convalescent phases of COVID-19. The dataset comprised deeply sampled blood TCRbeta repertoires from subjects exposed to, actively infected with, or recovered from COVID-19. The samples were drawn from the first 160 participants of the ongoing ImmuneRACE study and from some 1,300 subjects provided by 6 global collaborators. Where available, HLA class I and class II types were obtained from metadata supplied by the sample provider rather than from assay-based typing. The repertoires were released in a freely available public database meant as a resource for research on the immune response to SARS-CoV-2. The material from the prospective study consisted of cDNA or gDNA derived from T cells, B-cell-depleted T cells, or PBMCs. The sample metadata nearly always contained a de-identified subject ID, COVID-19 status, age in years and sex.

Here is what the overall study found, with its caveats: The amount of clinical and demographic metadata varied by source and participant and was provided uncurated.

Participants in the prospective study were aged about 18 to 89 years, lived in some 24 United States geographic areas, and enrolled through a virtual design. In the prospective study, cohorts were assigned on the basis of participant-reported clinical history obtained from a screening survey and a study questionnaire. For ImmuneRACE Cohort 3, a participant was defined as recovered based on two consecutive negative NP/OP PCR tests, clearance by a healthcare professional, or resolution of symptoms. In the prospective study, mobile phlebotomists collected whole blood, serum and a nasopharyngeal or oropharyngeal swab from each participant. Prospective study participants could optionally give additional blood draws and questionnaires over an approximately two-month period. Prospective study blood samples were shipped either frozen or at room temperature before DNA extraction. TCRbeta CDR3 regions were amplified from genomic DNA by means of the immunoSEQ Assay, a bias-controlled multiplex PCR. In the authors' own workflow: Nucleated cell counts per sample were estimated from amplification of reference gene primers within the assay. To quantify the absolute abundance of each unique TCRbeta CDR3 rearrangement, sequence reads were collapsed and filtered. For each sample, productive Simpson clonality was calculated by taking the square root of Simpson's diversity index across productive rearrangements. TCRdb carries this immuneACCESS record with in-frame sequences only. Its versions omit some clonotypes, under half of them owing to an unresolved V gene in the studies checked, with the rest unexplained. V and J calls and clone size are those listed in that table; D and trimming were worked out from the DNA. This sample is represented by over 300,000 clones; just over 85% of them were singletons. The ten largest clones capture 10% of the sample.

From the cysteine through the phenylalanine, the CDR3 covers 12 amino acids. Kept here is only the CDR3 DNA, which spans 36 bases and is read in frame from base 1. V and J lose 10 bases and 8 bases, and a span of 16 bases separates them. CDR1 and CDR2 (KGHDR, SFDVKD) derive from the germline V gene. Comments on this clone: Its binding antigen is unknown. It has no much larger one-base neighbor in the sample; base qualities were not kept.

This TCR was sampled from a woman between 18 and 30 years old who had recovered from COVID-19. The chain is encoded by TRBV24-1 joined to TRBJ1-2; the D gene cannot be named for sure. The sample taken for sequencing was PBMCs or T cells enriched from blood (not recorded which). The CDR3 protein is CATPRGPRGYTF. The nucleotide sequence reads TGTGCCACTCCCCGGGGTCCAAGGGGCTACACCTTC.